This note documents a single TCR beta chain sequence. Its antigen is not yet known. The record has no base qualities; no much larger clone is one base away. This entry is derived from a study of cytotoxic CD8 clonotypes in ibrutinib-treated CLL (dated by TCRdb to about 2021). About the study as a whole: The cohort included roughly 15 treatment-naive and around 10 relapsed/refractory patients; approximately 17 were IGHV unmutated. Partial responses were observed in approximately 24 patients and complete responses in 2; after a median follow-up of 68 months, remission was maintained in 14 patients and progression was observed in roughly 12. Response samples were taken after a median of around 13 months on treatment, ranging from about 6 to 40 months. Samples averaged 255,043 productive templates and approximately 100,000 productive rearrangements. Longitudinal samples were available for about 30% of the 86 trial participants. Cryopreserved peripheral blood mononuclear cells were collected at three points: before therapy, at response, and at either sustained remission or disease progression. All remission and progressive disease samples were collected while patients were still receiving ibrutinib.

The sample's time point label is to be understood as: approximately twelve months on ibrutinib. Roughly 1.8 micrograms of genomic DNA were extracted from cryopreserved PBMCs for TCR beta library preparation. Longitudinal blood samples from CLL patients on ibrutinib monotherapy underwent high-throughput TCR beta sequencing. Patients were enrolled in a phase 2 open-label single-center ibrutinib monotherapy trial. Points the paper makes about the study in general: At ibrutinib response clonality went up, during sustained remission it held steady, and at progression it dropped back toward baseline. Public clonotypes were rare and either shrank or stayed stable during treatment, and the rise in clonality at ibrutinib response reflected expansion of private clonotypes. Sampling times were not matched between sustained-remission and progressing patients, and lymph node repertoires were not studied. Baseline clonality exceeded that of age-matched healthy donors and correlated strongly with circulating CD8+ T-cell counts.

A MiSeq instrument was used for deep resolution sequencing, which targeted depths ranging from 1 in 1 million up to 1 in 200,000 T cells, with coverage averaging 10x for each clonotype. TCR beta libraries were generated with the immunoSEQ hsTCRB Kit. The paper's data handling went like this. Data were analyzed with ImmunoSEQ Data Assistant and ImmunoSEQ Analyzer, with V, D and J genes assigned per IMGT definitions. Clonality, with values ranging from 0 to 1, was calculated as one minus the normalized Shannon entropy of productive rearrangement frequencies. Only overrepresented clonotypes making up at least 0.05% of the repertoire of each patient were included in the public clonotype analysis. Repertoires from around 13 age-matched healthy donors in immuneACCESS were used as clonality controls. Here the immuneACCESS table is served through TCRdb, limited to in-frame sequences with V and J called. Missing clones are a known gap in these copies; in checked studies unresolved V genes cover under half, and the rest lacks a known reason. V and J calls and clone size follow that table, whereas D and trimming were derived from the DNA. The sample profile shows about 160,000 clones; roughly 86% of them were found once. The ten top clones hold approximately 2% of the sample.

The sample here was PBMCs, taken after 12 months of ibrutinib treatment. The clonotype originates from a human donor with chronic lymphocytic leukemia.

The CDR3 reads as follows: CAWNLGGNQPQHF. In nucleotides, the sequence is TGTGCCTGGAACCTGGGCGGCAATCAGCCCCAGCATTTT. The V and J genes are TRBV30 and TRBJ1-5; no confident D gene assignment can be made. Between the V and J ends, shortened by 4 bases and 2 bases respectively, the junction contains 9 bases. The germline V gene encodes CDR1 GTSNPN and CDR2 SVGIG (reference sequence). The CDR3 runs 13 residues from the cysteine to the phenylalanine. The retained sequence is limited to the CDR3, 39 bases, with the frame set at the first base.